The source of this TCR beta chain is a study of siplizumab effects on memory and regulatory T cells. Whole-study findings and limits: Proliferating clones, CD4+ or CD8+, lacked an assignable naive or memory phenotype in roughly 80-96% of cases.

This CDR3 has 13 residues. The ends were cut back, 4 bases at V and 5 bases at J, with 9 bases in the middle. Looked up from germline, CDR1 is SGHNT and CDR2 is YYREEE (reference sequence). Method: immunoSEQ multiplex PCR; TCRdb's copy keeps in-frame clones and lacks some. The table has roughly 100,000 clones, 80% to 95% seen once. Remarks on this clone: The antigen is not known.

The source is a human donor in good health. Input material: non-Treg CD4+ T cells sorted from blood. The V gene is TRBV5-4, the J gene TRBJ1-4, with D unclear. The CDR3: CASSRTENEKLFF. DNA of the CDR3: TGTGCCAGCAGCAGGACGGAGAATGAAAAACTGTTTTTT. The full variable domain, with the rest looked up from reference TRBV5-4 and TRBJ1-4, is ETGVTQSPTHLIKTRGQQVTLRCSSQSGHNTVSWYQQALGQGPQFIFQYYREEENGRGNFPPRFSGLQFPNYSSELNVNALELDDSALYLCASSRTENEKLFFGSGTQLSVL.